This TCR beta chain was sequenced during a study of graft-versus-host responses after intestinal transplantation. This clone has just one count. Its antigen remains unknown. Assay: immunoSEQ multiplex PCR; the TCRdb copy retains only in-frame clones and omits some. The sample yields about 120,000 clones, about 93% seen once. This receptor was identified in a human donor who received an intestinal transplant. The specimen was unstimulated CD4+ T cells sorted from spleen or lymph node cells, collected before intestinal transplant.

This chain's CDR3 is CASSPDREKSYEQYF. CDR3 in DNA: TGTGCCAGCAGCCCCGACAGGGAGAAATCCTACGAGCAGTACTTC. This sequence joins TRBV6-5 and TRBJ2-7, with TRBD1 matching over 7 bases. V lost 6 bases, J lost 1 base, and 9 bases stayed unmatched. Germline-derived CDR1 and CDR2 are MNHEY and SVGAGI. The CDR3 totals 15 residues.